This TCR beta chain comes out of a study of T cells after yellow fever vaccination. Study-wide results and caveats: CD4 and CD8 compartments shared a small share of clonotypes, likely from convergent recombination.

Details on this clonotype: The antigen is unknown.

The CDR3 loop spans 18 amino acids. Germline assignment: CDR1 SGHAT and CDR2 FQNNGV. V dropped 0 bases and J dropped 7; count of bases not matched to a gene: 14. Conversion of TCR transcripts into cDNA relied on 5'RACE template switching, which added a universal primer site and UMIs. TCRdb reprocessed the 5' RACE reads via MiXCR and lists one record per CDR3 protein. The sample lists about 510,000 distinct CDR3 sequences; 21% were seen once. This clonotype originated in a man in his late teens or twenties who received the YFV17D yellow fever vaccine. V is TRBV11-2 and J is TRBJ2-5, with 10 bases lining up with TRBD2. Sequences were derived from PBMCs, sampled 21 days after the first yellow fever vaccination. This CDR3 is CASSLDRAGGPIGATQYF. CDR3 DNA: TGTGCCAGCAGCTTAGATCGAGCGGGGGGGCCTATTGGGGCGACCCAGTACTTC.